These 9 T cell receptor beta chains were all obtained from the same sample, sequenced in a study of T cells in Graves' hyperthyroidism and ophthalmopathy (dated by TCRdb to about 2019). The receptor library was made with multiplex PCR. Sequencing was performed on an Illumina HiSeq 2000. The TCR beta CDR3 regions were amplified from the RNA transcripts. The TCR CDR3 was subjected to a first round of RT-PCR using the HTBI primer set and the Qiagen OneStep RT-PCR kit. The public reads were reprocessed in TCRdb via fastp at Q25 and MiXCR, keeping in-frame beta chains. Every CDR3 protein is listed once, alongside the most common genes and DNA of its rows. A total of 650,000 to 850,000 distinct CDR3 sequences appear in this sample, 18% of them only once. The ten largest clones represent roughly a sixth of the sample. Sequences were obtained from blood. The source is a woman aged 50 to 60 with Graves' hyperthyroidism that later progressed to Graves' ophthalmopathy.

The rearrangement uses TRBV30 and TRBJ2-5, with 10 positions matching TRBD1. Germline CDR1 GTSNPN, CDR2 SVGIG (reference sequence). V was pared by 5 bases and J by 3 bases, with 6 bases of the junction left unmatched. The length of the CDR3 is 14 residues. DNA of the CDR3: TGTGCCTGGTCCGGGACAGGGGAAAAAGAGACCCAGTACTTC. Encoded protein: CAWSGTGEKETQYF.

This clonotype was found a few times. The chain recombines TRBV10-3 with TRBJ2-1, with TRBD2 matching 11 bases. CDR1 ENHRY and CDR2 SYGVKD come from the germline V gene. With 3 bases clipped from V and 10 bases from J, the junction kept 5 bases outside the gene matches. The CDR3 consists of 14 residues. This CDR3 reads CAISELAGEWEQFF. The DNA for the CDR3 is TGTGCCATCAGTGAACTAGCGGGGGAGTGGGAGCAGTTCTTC.

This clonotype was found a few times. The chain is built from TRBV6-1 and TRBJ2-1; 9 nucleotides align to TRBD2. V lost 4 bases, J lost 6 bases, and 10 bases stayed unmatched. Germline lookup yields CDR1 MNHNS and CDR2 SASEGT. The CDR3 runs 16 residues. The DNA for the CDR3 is TGTGCCAGCAGTGGGCGGGTAGCGGGGGCAGGCAATGAGCAGTTCTTC. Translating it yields CASSGRVAGAGNEQFF.

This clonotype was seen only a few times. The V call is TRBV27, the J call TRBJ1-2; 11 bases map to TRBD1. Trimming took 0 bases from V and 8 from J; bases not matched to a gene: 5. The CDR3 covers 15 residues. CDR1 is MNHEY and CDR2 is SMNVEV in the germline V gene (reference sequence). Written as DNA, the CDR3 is TGTGCCAGCAGTTTATCAGGACAGGGGGCGCGGGGCTACACCTTC. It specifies CASSLSGQGARGYTF.

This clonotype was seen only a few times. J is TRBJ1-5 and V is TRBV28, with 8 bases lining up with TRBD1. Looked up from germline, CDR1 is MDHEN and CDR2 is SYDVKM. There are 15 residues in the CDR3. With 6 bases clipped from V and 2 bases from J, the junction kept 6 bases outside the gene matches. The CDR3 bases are TGTGCCAGCAGCTCAGGGGGCGCTGGCAATCAGCCCCAGCATTTT. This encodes CASSSGGAGNQPQHF. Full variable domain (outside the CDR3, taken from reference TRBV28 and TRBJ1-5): DVKVTQSSRYLVKRTGEKVFLECVQDMDHENMFWYRQDPGLGLRLIYFSYDVKMKEKGDIPEGYSVSREKKERFSLILESASTNQTSMYLCASSSGGAGNQPQHFGDGTRLSIL.

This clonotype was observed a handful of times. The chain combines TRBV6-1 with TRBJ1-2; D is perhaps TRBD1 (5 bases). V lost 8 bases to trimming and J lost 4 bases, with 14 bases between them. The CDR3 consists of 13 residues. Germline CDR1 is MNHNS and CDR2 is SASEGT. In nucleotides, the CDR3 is TGTGCCAGCCAGTCGGACATTGTCTATGGCTACACCTTC. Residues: CASQSDIVYGYTF.

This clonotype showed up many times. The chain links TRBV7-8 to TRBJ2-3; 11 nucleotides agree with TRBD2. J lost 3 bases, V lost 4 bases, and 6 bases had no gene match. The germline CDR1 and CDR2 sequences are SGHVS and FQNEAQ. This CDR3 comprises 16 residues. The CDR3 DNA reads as TGTGCCAGCAGCTCTTTAGCGGGGGGGGCTACAGATACGCAGTATTTT. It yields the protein CASSSLAGGATDTQYF.

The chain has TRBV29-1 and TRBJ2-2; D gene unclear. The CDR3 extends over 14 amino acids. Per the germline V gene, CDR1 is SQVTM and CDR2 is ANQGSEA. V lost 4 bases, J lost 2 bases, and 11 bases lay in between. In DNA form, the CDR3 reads TGCAGCGTTGTTTTGGCAGTTAACACCGGGGAGCTGTTTTTT. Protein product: CSVVLAVNTGELFF.

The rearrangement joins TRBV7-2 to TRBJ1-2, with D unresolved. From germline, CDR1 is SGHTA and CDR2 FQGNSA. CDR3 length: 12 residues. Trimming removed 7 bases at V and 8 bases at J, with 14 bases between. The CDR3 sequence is CASNSGRWGYTF. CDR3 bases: TGTGCCAGCAACTCGGGCAGGTGGGGCTACACCTTC.